The rows below give T cell receptor beta chains drawn from one sample of a study of cytomegalovirus exposure and HLA in healthy donors. Measured with immunoSEQ multiplex PCR; TCRdb has only the in-frame clones, and not every one. Across about 210,000 clones, the top ten clones capture about 0.9% of the sample. The sequenced sample consisted of PBMCs. The receptor set was obtained from a woman in her 30s in good health and CMV-seropositive. The CDR3 runs from the conserved cysteine through the conserved F or W. D genes are given only for firm matches.

V: TRBV11-2; J: TRBJ2-7; D: NA; CDR3: CASTVFHEQYF; DNA: TGTGCCAGCACCGTTTTCCACGAGCAGTACTTC
V: TRBV5-4; J: TRBJ1-1; D: NA; CDR3: CASSPNLGGLAFF; DNA: TGTGCCAGCAGTCCTAACCTCGGCGGGTTGGCTTTCTTT
V: TRBV27; J: TRBJ2-7; D: TRBD1; CDR3: CASSLKGTGDEQYF; DNA: TGTGCCAGCAGTCTTAAAGGGACAGGGGACGAGCAGTACTTC
V: TRBV5-6; J: TRBJ1-1; D: NA; CDR3: CASSFLGGAGTEAFF; DNA: TGTGCCAGCAGCTTTTTGGGTGGAGCGGGCACTGAAGCTTTCTTT
V: TRBV9; J: TRBJ1-2; D: NA; CDR3: CASAPPSANYGYTF; DNA: TGTGCCAGCGCCCCACCGAGCGCTAACTATGGCTACACCTTC
V: TRBV27; J: TRBJ1-5; D: NA; CDR3: CASSLLGGSQPQHF; DNA: TGTGCCAGCAGTTTATTGGGGGGTTCGCAGCCCCAGCATTTT
V: TRBV4-1; J: TRBJ2-7; D: TRBD1; CDR3: CASSPGQGGSYEQYF; DNA: TGCGCCAGCAGCCCTGGACAGGGTGGCTCCTACGAGCAGTACTTC
V: TRBV29-1; J: TRBJ1-1; D: NA; CDR3: CSVQGRVNTEAFF; DNA: TGCAGCGTACAGGGACGGGTGAACACTGAAGCTTTCTTT
V: TRBV4-1; J: TRBJ1-5; D: TRBD1; CDR3: CASSQYRDRGEHKDRQPQHF; DNA: TGCGCCAGCAGCCAATACCGGGACAGGGGGGAACATAAGGATAGACAGCCCCAGCATTTT
V: TRBV28; J: TRBJ2-3; D: TRBD1; CDR3: CASSSGTVISSTDTQYF; DNA: TGTGCCAGCAGTTCCGGGACAGTCATCTCTAGCACAGATACGCAGTATTTT
V: TRBV12-5; J: TRBJ2-3; D: TRBD1; CDR3: CASGLAAIGGAGTDTQYF; DNA: TGTGCTAGTGGTTTGGCCGCTATAGGGGGCGCGGGCACAGATACGCAGTATTTT
V: TRBV9; J: TRBJ2-7; D: NA; CDR3: CASSDGGNSYEQYF; DNA: TGTGCCAGCAGCGACGGAGGGAACTCCTACGAGCAGTACTTC
V: TRBV6-4; J: TRBJ1-2; D: NA; CDR3: CASSDWNSHRGYTF; DNA: TGTGCCAGCAGTGACTGGAACAGTCATAGGGGCTACACCTTC
V: TRBV29-1; J: TRBJ2-1; D: TRBD1; CDR3: CSVEGDSYNEQFF; DNA: TGCAGCGTTGAAGGGGACAGTTACAATGAGCAGTTCTTC
V: TRBV4-3; J: TRBJ1-1; D: NA; CDR3: CASSRNRGRFTEAFF; DNA: TGCGCCAGCAGCCGGAACCGGGGGAGGTTCACTGAAGCTTTCTTT